This record covers a single T cell receptor (beta chain). Antigen specificity is unknown. The data belong to a study of post-analysis software for immune sequencing data. Study-level information: Recorded subtypes: relapsing-remitting, secondary progressive, progressive-relapsing; some patients unannotated. Study results and caveats: Strong co-clustering by F measure was evident for samples that had been prepared in the same batch. With TRBV5-6, TRBV5-1 and TRBV20-1 included, about five TRBV segments were more frequent in patients than in controls.

Unique molecular identifiers were carried by the TCR beta cDNA libraries. The yield from approximately 1 to 10 million T cells was roughly 500,000 cDNA molecules in total. Each CDR3 protein gets one entry after TCRdb re-called the PCR reads with MiXCR. The profile covers approximately 690,000 distinct CDR3 sequences, with approximately 60% appearing a single time and about 11% taken by the ten largest. The CDR3 extends over 14 amino acids. Germline CDR1 is SGHTA and CDR2 is FQGTGA. Trimming cost V 2 bases and J 5 bases, with 10 bases left between them. The rearrangement uses TRBV7-3 and TRBJ2-1, with D possibly TRBD1 on 7 matching bases. The sequence derives from a girl aged 2-10 years with multiple sclerosis. Sequenced material: blood. DNA for the CDR3: TGTGCCAGCAGCTTAGCGGGACAGCACAATGAGCAGTTCTTC. It is translated as CASSLAGQHNEQFF.